This is a list of T cell receptor beta chains from one sample in a study of T cell repertoires in cytomegalovirus infection. MiXCR was run by TCRdb on the reads, yielding one entry per CDR3 protein. The sample consists of 750,000 to 900,000 distinct CDR3 sequences, 25% to 35% of them appearing once. No antigen has been identified for these receptors. Material: cultured CD8+ T cells from PBMCs, obtained from culture after CMV antigen stimulation. The origin of the receptors is a human donor in good health (CMV status not recorded). Some clones in this sample may be carry-over from other donors' samples. Both conserved end residues are part of each CDR3. A D gene is named only where the DNA matches it firmly. Clone size is stated in some rows and not others, as once, few, many or a class when expanded.

v_gene,d_gene,abundance,j_gene,CDR3aa,CDR3nt
TRBV11-1,NA,many,TRBJ2-1,CASSFSQNSYNEQFF,TGTGCCAGCAGCTTTTCACAGAACTCCTACAATGAGCAGTTCTTC
TRBV6-2/TRBV6-3,NA,NA,TRBJ2-1,CASSPRTHSYNEQFF,TGTGCCAGCAGCCCCAGAACTCACTCCTACAATGAGCAGTTCTTC
TRBV7-9,TRBD1,NA,TRBJ2-1,CASSRGQGGHNEQFF,TGTGCCAGCAGCCGGGGACAGGGGGGTCACAATGAGCAGTTCTTC
TRBV7-9,NA,many,TRBJ1-2,CASREGNYGYTF,TGTGCCAGCAGGGAGGGTAACTATGGCTACACCTTC
TRBV28,NA,NA,TRBJ1-5,CASSLLAGNQPQHF,TGTGCCAGCAGTTTATTAGCAGGGAATCAGCCCCAGCATTTT
TRBV7-6,NA,NA,TRBJ2-5,CASSLSPSGTETQYF,TGTGCCAGCAGCTTATCACCGTCGGGTACAGAGACCCAGTACTTC
TRBV7-2,TRBD1,few,TRBJ2-1,CASSWAGGDYNEQFF,TGTGCCAGCAGCTGGGCAGGGGGCGATTACAATGAGCAGTTCTTC
TRBV6-2/TRBV6-3,NA,NA,TRBJ2-5,CASRPDNRQETQYF,TGTGCCAGCAGACCCGACAACCGCCAAGAGACCCAGTACTTC
TRBV15,NA,NA,TRBJ1-2,CATSRDRSGYGYTF,TGTGCCACCAGCAGAGATAGGAGTGGATATGGCTACACCTTC
TRBV12-5,TRBD2,few,TRBJ2-5,CASGSELAGGLETQYF,TGTGCTAGTGGTTCGGAGCTAGCGGGGGGGCTCGAGACCCAGTACTTC
TRBV4-3,TRBD1,NA,TRBJ1-1,CASSLRTGVKTEAFF,TGCGCCAGCAGCCTCCGGACAGGGGTAAAGACTGAAGCTTTCTTT
TRBV19,NA,few,TRBJ2-4,CASSIDPGAKNIQYF,TGTGCCAGTAGTATAGATCCAGGGGCCAAAAACATTCAGTACTTC
TRBV7-6,NA,NA,TRBJ2-7,CASSQGPRGDPYEQYF,TGTGCCAGCAGCCAGGGACCGAGGGGGGATCCCTACGAGCAGTACTTC
TRBV12-3/TRBV12-4,TRBD1,NA,TRBJ1-2,CASSLLAGGIYGYTF,TGTGCCAGCAGTTTGTTGGCAGGGGGCATCTATGGCTACACCTTC
TRBV7-2,TRBD2,many,TRBJ2-1,CASSRGGGASNEQFF,TGTGCCAGCTCCCGTGGCGGGGGGGCCTCAAATGAGCAGTTCTTC
TRBV27,NA,few,TRBJ2-5,CASSPGSYETQYF,TGTGCCAGCAGCCCTGGCAGCTACGAGACCCAGTACTTC
TRBV7-3,NA,NA,TRBJ1-4,CASSLSGGQNEKLFF,TGTGCCAGCAGCTTAAGCGGGGGCCAGAATGAAAAACTGTTTTTT
TRBV19,NA,NA,TRBJ1-5,CASSITTNQPQHF,TGTGCCAGTAGTATAACCACCAATCAGCCCCAGCATTTT